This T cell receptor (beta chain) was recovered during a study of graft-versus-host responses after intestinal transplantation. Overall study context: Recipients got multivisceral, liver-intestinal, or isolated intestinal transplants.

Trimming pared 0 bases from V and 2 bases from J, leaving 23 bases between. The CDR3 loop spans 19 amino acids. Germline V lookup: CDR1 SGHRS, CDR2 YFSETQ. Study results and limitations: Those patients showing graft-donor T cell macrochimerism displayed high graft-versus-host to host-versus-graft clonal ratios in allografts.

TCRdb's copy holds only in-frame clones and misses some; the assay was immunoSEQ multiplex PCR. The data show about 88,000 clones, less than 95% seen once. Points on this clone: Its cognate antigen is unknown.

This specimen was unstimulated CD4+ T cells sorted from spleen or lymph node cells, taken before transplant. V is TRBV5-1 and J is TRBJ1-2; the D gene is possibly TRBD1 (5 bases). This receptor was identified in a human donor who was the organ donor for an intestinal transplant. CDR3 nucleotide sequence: TGCGCCAGCAGCTTGGGGGGCCGAACGATCTCAACTTCGAACTATGGCTACACCTTC. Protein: CASSLGGRTISTSNYGYTF.